Below, 9 T cell receptor beta chains from the same sample are listed, as sequenced in a study of T cells in Graves' hyperthyroidism and ophthalmopathy. Amplification yielded TCR beta CDR3 regions, with RNA transcripts as the source. The study used the HTBI primer set for a first-round RT-PCR of the TCR CDR3. TCRdb redid the calling of the multiplex PCR reads with MiXCR, one entry per CDR3 protein. The sample records 700,000 to 950,000 distinct CDR3 sequences, just over 35% being singletons. Sequencing input: blood. These receptors all stem from a middle-aged woman with Graves' hyperthyroidism.

This clonotype was counted only a few times. CDR3 DNA sequence: TGTGCCAGCAGCCCTTGGTGGACAGCGGGCACTGAAGCTTTCTTT. It specifies CASSPWWTAGTEAFF. The chain uses TRBV7-9 and TRBJ1-1, with D possibly matching TRBD1 (6 bases). This CDR3 contains 15 residues. V was cut by 5 bases and J by 4 bases, with 17 bases left in between. Germline CDR1 reads SEHNR; CDR2 reads FQNEAQ (reference sequence).

This clonotype was observed many times. The chain joins TRBV5-5 to TRBJ1-5, with D perhaps matching TRBD1 (5 bases). The V gene lost 3 bases and the J gene lost 2 bases, with 9 bases spanning the gap. CDR3 length equals 14 residues. Germline-derived CDR1 and CDR2 are SGHKS and YYEKEE (reference sequence). The CDR3 DNA sequence: TGTGCCAGCAGCTGGGACTCCCGCAATCAGCCCCAGCATTTT. Translated: CASSWDSRNQPQHF.

The chain employs TRBV3-1 and TRBJ1-1; 7 bases map to TRBD1. There are 14 residues in the CDR3. V lost 1 base, J lost 7 bases, and 6 bases stayed unmatched. Germline CDR1 is LGHDT and CDR2 is YNNKEL (reference sequence). DNA for the CDR3: TGTGCCAGCAGCCAAGTCCAAGGGGGCTATGAAGCTTTCTTT. Protein sequence: CASSQVQGGYEAFF.

Regarding this clonotype: A much larger clone differs by one base, so this may be a read error. This chain links TRBV15 with TRBJ2-2; the match to TRBD1 covers 8 bases. Germline-derived CDR1 and CDR2 are LNHNV and YYDKDF (reference sequence). The CDR3 consists of 16 residues. The V and J ends lost 8 bases and 1 base, in that order; junction bases with no gene match: 9. The CDR3 sequence: CATYSTGTGNTGELFF. The DNA of the CDR3 is TGTGCCACCTACAGCACCGGGACAGGGAACACCGGGGAGCTGTTTTTT.

This clonotype was recorded at least ten times. V gene TRBV6-5 combines with J gene TRBJ1-1, with 7 bases lining up with TRBD1. V trimming: 2 bases; J trimming: 0 bases; junction bases outside the gene matches: 3. The germline V gene has CDR1 MNHEY and CDR2 SVGAGI. CDR3 length equals 15 residues. CDR3 sequence: CASSYGQEMNTEAFF. Here the CDR3 DNA reads TGTGCCAGCAGTTACGGACAGGAGATGAACACTGAAGCTTTCTTT.

DNA for the CDR3: TGTGCCAGCAGCTTAGCGGTCGATCAGCCCCAGCATTTT. Translation gives CASSLAVDQPQHF. The chain couples TRBV7-9 to TRBJ1-5; D is unclear. V was cut by 0 bases and J by 5 bases, with 5 bases left in between. Germline CDR1 reads SEHNR; CDR2 reads FQNEAQ (reference sequence). There are 13 residues in the CDR3.

In the case of this clonotype: One end of the junction varies from germline; a read error may be responsible. V gene TRBV11-2 combines with J gene TRBJ1-3; 8 nucleotides agree with TRBD1. From germline, CDR1 is SGHAT and CDR2 FQNNGV. The CDR3 is 18 residues long. The CDR3 nucleotides read TGTGCCAGCAGCCCGTATTGGGACAGGAGCCACTCTGGAAGCACCATATATTTT. Residues: CASSPYWDRSHSGSTIYF.

The chain joins TRBV5-1 to TRBJ1-1; D uncertain. CDR1 is SGHRS, CDR2 YFSETQ, per germline. V dropped 3 bases and J dropped 9 bases, with 15 bases sitting between them. There are 13 residues in the CDR3. As DNA, the CDR3 is TGCGCCAGCAGCTCGGTTTTCGCAGGCAAAGCTTTCTTT. Its translation is CASSSVFAGKAFF.

V gene TRBV24-1 combines with J gene TRBJ2-6, with D perhaps being TRBD1 or TRBD2 (5 bases each). CDR1 KGHDR and CDR2 SFDVKD come from the germline V gene. V lost 4 bases to trimming and J lost 1 base, with 16 bases between them. This CDR3 is 18 amino acids long. The CDR3 region has the DNA TGTGCCACCAGTGACCAGACAGAGGGGCGATCTGGGGCCAACGTCCTGACTTTC. This translates into CATSDQTEGRSGANVLTF.